These T cell receptor beta chains were read from a single sample in a study of early T cells in non-severe SARS-CoV-2 infection. TCRdb used MiXCR to reprocess the 5' RACE reads, holding one entry per CDR3 protein. The table lists around 19,000 distinct CDR3 sequences, 4.5% to 6.5% of them singletons, with 6.3% in the top ten. The material sequenced was whole blood. Receptors were obtained from an adult who was a healthcare worker with PCR-confirmed SARS-CoV-2 infection or an uninfected control (not recorded which). CDR3s include the opening cysteine and the closing phenylalanine or tryptophan. The D gene is left open where the match is weak. Clone size is not always given. Where it is, it says once, few, many or a class for expanded clones.

>TRBD2|TRBV28|many|TRBJ2-7
CASSLFFLAGGLSSYEQYF
TGTGCCAGCAGTTTATTTTTCTTAGCGGGAGGCCTCAGCTCCTACGAGCAGTACTTC
>.|TRBV10-3|few|TRBJ2-5
CAISESQGKETQYF
TGTGCCATCAGTGAGTCCCAGGGGAAAGAGACCCAGTACTTC
>.|TRBV7-2|few|TRBJ1-5
CASSLVQGGNQPQHF
TGTGCCAGCAGCTTAGTACAGGGTGGCAATCAGCCCCAGCATTTT
>TRBD1|TRBV5-1|many|TRBJ1-2
CASSLVFGTDGYTF
TGCGCCAGCAGCTTGGTTTTCGGGACAGATGGCTACACCTTC
>TRBD1|TRBV4-2|medium-sized|TRBJ2-1
CASSTDRGVNEQFF
TGTGCCAGCAGCACGGACAGGGGGGTCAATGAGCAGTTCTTC
>.|TRBV4-1|many|TRBJ2-1
CASRPSGVDEQFF
TGCGCCAGCAGACCATCCGGGGTGGATGAGCAGTTCTTC
>.|TRBV3-1|many|TRBJ2-3
CASSQTIVSTDTQYF
TGTGCCAGCAGCCAGACGATCGTTAGCACAGATACGCAGTATTTT
>TRBD2|TRBV29-1|many|TRBJ2-3
CSGSGTSNSDTQYF
TGCAGCGGTTCCGGGACTAGTAACTCAGATACGCAGTATTTT
>.|TRBV11-2|many|TRBJ2-5
CASSSSVGLATYQETQYF
TGTGCCAGCAGCTCTAGCGTTGGGCTAGCGACTTACCAAGAGACCCAGTACTTC
>.|TRBV20-1|few|TRBJ1-1
CSALGSRAADLAFF
TGCAGTGCTCTAGGGTCCCGAGCGGCAGATTTAGCTTTCTTT
>TRBD1|TRBV6-1|many|TRBJ2-2
CASSETGGFGELFF
TGTGCCAGCAGTGAAACAGGGGGCTTCGGGGAGCTGTTTTTT
>.|TRBV25-1|few|TRBJ2-7
CASSEQGYEQYF
TGTGCCAGCAGTGAACAGGGTTACGAGCAGTACTTC
>.|TRBV3-1|many|TRBJ2-7
CASSARLLVGYEQYF
TGTGCCAGCAGCGCCAGGCTACTAGTGGGCTACGAGCAGTACTTC
>.|TRBV6-1|many|TRBJ2-1
CASSEIPRANEQFF
TGTGCCAGCAGTGAAATACCCAGGGCCAATGAGCAGTTCTTC
>.|TRBV19|many|TRBJ2-7
CARSYEQYF
TGTGCCCGTTCCTACGAGCAGTACTTC
>.|TRBV20-1|.|TRBJ2-7
CSAVGDWSARNYEQYF
TGCAGTGCAGTCGGAGATTGGAGCGCCAGAAACTACGAGCAGTACTTC
>.|TRBV7-3|.|TRBJ2-3
CASSHQGKTDTQYF
TGTGCCAGCAGCCACCAGGGAAAGACAGATACGCAGTATTTT
>.|TRBV20-1|many|TRBJ1-1
CSARDPAGRDTEAFF
TGCAGTGCTAGAGATCCGGCAGGGCGGGACACTGAAGCTTTCTTT
>.|TRBV5-6|.|TRBJ2-3
CASSEGEMITDTQYF
TGTGCCAGCAGCGAGGGTGAGATGATAACGGATACGCAGTATTTT
>.|TRBV12-3/TRBV12-4|many|TRBJ2-1
CASSTRTVSSYNEQFF
TGTGCCAGCAGTACCCGAACTGTCAGCTCCTACAATGAGCAGTTCTTC
>.|TRBV2|medium-sized|TRBJ2-3
CASSEEGSTDTQYF
TGTGCCAGCAGTGAAGAGGGGAGCACAGATACGCAGTATTTT
>.|TRBV7-2|many|TRBJ2-7
CASSLAHPDYEQYF
TGTGCCAGCAGCTTAGCGCATCCAGACTACGAGCAGTACTTC
>.|TRBV29-1|many|TRBJ2-1
CSVEALGSNSYNEQFF
TGCAGCGTTGAAGCTCTTGGGAGCAACTCCTACAATGAGCAGTTCTTC
>.|TRBV11-1|many|TRBJ2-1
CASSPGRNEQFF
TGTGCCAGCAGCCCCGGTCGCAATGAGCAGTTCTTC
>TRBD1|TRBV29-1|many|TRBJ2-7
CSVETPGQGYEQYF
TGCAGCGTTGAAACCCCCGGACAGGGGTACGAGCAGTACTTC
>.|TRBV27|many|TRBJ2-7
CASSLRAGSTYEQYF
TGTGCCAGCAGTCTACGGGCAGGGAGTACGTACGAGCAGTACTTC
>TRBD2|TRBV4-1|many|TRBJ2-1
CASSQVGLAGGFSEQFF
TGCGCCAGCAGCCAAGTCGGACTAGCGGGAGGATTCAGTGAGCAGTTCTTC
>.|TRBV3-1|many|TRBJ2-5
CASSIGTSGTQYF
TGTGCCAGCAGCATCGGGACGTCGGGGACCCAGTACTTC
>TRBD1|TRBV12-3/TRBV12-4|many|TRBJ2-3
CASSTDRGGTDTQYF
TGTGCCAGCAGCACGGACAGGGGGGGGACAGATACGCAGTATTTT
>.|TRBV25-1|medium-sized|TRBJ2-7
CASSEETGYNEQYF
TGTGCCAGCAGTGAAGAAACAGGGTATAACGAGCAGTACTTC